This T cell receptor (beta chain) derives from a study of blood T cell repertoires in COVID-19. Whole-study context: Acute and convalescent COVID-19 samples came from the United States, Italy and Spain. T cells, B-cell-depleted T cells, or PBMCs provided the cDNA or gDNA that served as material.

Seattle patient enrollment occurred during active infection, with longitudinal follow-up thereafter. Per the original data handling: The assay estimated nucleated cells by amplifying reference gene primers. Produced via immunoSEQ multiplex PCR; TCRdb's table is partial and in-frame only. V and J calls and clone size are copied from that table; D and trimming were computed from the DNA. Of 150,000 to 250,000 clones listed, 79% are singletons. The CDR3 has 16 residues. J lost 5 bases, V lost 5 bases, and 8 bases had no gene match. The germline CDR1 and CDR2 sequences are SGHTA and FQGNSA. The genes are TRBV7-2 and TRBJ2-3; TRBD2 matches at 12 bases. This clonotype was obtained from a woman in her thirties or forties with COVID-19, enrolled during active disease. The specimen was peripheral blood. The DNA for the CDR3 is TGTGCCAGCAGCGTACGACTAGCGGGAGAACGAGATACGCAGTATTTT. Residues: CASSVRLAGERDTQYF.